This is a list of T cell receptor beta chains from one sample in a study of T-cell reconstitution after alpha-beta-depleted transplantation in children. TCRdb analysed the PCR reads with MiXCR anew, one entry per CDR3 protein. The profile covers 500,000 to 750,000 distinct CDR3 sequences, with over 20% appearing a single time and 36% taken by the ten largest. Sequencing was performed on PBMCs, taken before TCRalphabeta/CD19-depleted stem cell transplant. The receptors here all came from a boy under two years old with Wiskott-Aldrich syndrome, due to receive a stem cell transplant. CDR3s leave out the opening cysteine and the closing phenylalanine or tryptophan. The order of the fields is V gene, J gene, CDR3 protein.

v_call: TRBV5-6; j_call: TRBJ2-1; cdr3_aa: ASSPNPPYNEQF
v_call: TRBV12-3/TRBV12-4; j_call: TRBJ2-3; cdr3_aa: ASLKSPDTQY
v_call: TRBV20-1; j_call: TRBJ2-1; cdr3_aa: SARVLAGAGNEQF
v_call: TRBV15; j_call: TRBJ1-5; cdr3_aa: ATSRDRGNRINNQPQH
v_call: TRBV29-1; j_call: TRBJ2-1; cdr3_aa: SARTSGVNYNEQF
v_call: TRBV27; j_call: TRBJ2-2; cdr3_aa: ASSLRGLVEDTGELF
v_call: TRBV20-1; j_call: TRBJ2-4; cdr3_aa: SARESGGTIQY
v_call: TRBV20-1; j_call: TRBJ2-3; cdr3_aa: SVGSDTQY
v_call: TRBV11-2; j_call: TRBJ2-3; cdr3_aa: ASSLRIRVFFPDTQY
v_call: TRBV5-1; j_call: TRBJ1-1; cdr3_aa: ASSLGQLSTEAF
v_call: TRBV27; j_call: TRBJ2-7; cdr3_aa: ASSLSVGILYEQY
v_call: TRBV18; j_call: TRBJ2-1; cdr3_aa: ASSPDDNEQF
v_call: TRBV5-1; j_call: TRBJ2-1; cdr3_aa: ASSLGGKSSYNEQF
v_call: TRBV5-6; j_call: TRBJ2-7; cdr3_aa: ASTPRRFSYEQY
v_call: TRBV5-1; j_call: TRBJ2-4; cdr3_aa: ASSLDVFLAKNIQY
v_call: TRBV10-3; j_call: TRBJ2-7; cdr3_aa: AISESAVRPYEQY
v_call: TRBV5-1; j_call: TRBJ1-1; cdr3_aa: ASSFGQGGGAF